This passage covers 2 T cell receptor beta chains from one sample sequenced in a study of blood T cell repertoires in COVID-19. The data were produced by immunoSEQ multiplex PCR, yet TCRdb's version contains in-frame clones alone and is incomplete. Of 250,000 to 350,000 clones listed, about 90% were seen once; the top ten hold roughly 2.1%. The sample comprised peripheral blood. Source of these receptors: a man aged 18 to 30 with active or convalescent COVID-19.

In this sample, this clone turned up once. The genes are TRBV4-1 and TRBJ2-1; 7 nucleotides align to TRBD2. This CDR3 contains 14 residues. Germline loops: CDR1 MGHRA, CDR2 YSYEKL. Trimming took 2 bases from V and 5 from J; bases not matched to a gene: 3. Written as DNA, the CDR3 is TGCGCCAGCAGCCAACCGGGACTACACAATGAGCAGTTCTTC. Translating gives CASSQPGLHNEQFF.

Of note for this clone: Other DNA sequences in this specimen translate into the identical CDR3. The chain combines TRBV28 with TRBJ2-7; 11 nucleotides line up with TRBD2. The CDR3 runs 14 residues. Germline loops: CDR1 MDHEN, CDR2 SYDVKM. V lost 5 bases and J lost 3; bases outside the gene matches: 3. CDR3 sequence reads: CASSLLAGDYEQYF. For the CDR3, the DNA is TGTGCCAGCAGTCTACTAGCGGGGGACTACGAGCAGTACTTC.